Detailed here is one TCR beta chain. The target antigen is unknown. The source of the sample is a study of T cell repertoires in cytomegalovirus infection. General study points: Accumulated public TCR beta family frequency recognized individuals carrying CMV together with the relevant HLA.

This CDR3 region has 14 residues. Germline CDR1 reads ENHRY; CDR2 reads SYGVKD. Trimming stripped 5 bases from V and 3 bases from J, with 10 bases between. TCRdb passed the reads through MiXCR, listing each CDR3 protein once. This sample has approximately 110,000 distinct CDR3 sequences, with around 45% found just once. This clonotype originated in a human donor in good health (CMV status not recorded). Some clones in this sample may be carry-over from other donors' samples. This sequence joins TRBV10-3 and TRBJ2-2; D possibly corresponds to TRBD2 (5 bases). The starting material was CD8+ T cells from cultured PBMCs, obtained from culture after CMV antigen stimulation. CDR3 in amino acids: CAISTGVHTGELFF. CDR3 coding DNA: TGTGCCATCAGTACCGGGGTTCACACCGGGGAGCTGTTTTTT.